The source of this TCR beta chain is a study of blood T cell repertoires in COVID-19. About the study: Whether acute or convalescent, the COVID-19 samples came from the United States, Italy and Spain. T cells, B-cell-depleted T cells, or PBMCs supplied cDNA or gDNA.

Original data processing: From reference gene primer amplification, estimates of nucleated cell counts were derived. Profiling relied on immunoSEQ multiplex PCR, and the TCRdb table lists in-frame clones only, not all of them. The V and J calls and clone size are taken from that table; D and trimming were inferred from the DNA. Of 250,000 to 350,000 clones listed, about 91% are singletons. Participants were aged about 18 to 100 years from about two dozen US areas. Germline V CDR1 and CDR2: SEHNR, FQNEAQ (reference sequence). The CDR3 is 14 amino acids. Trimming removed 8 bases at V and 2 bases at J, with 14 bases between.

Sequences were obtained from PBMCs or T cells enriched from blood (not recorded which). The chain recombines TRBV7-9 with TRBJ2-3; perhaps TRBD2 as D (6 bases). The receptor's source is a young woman who had recovered from COVID-19. CDR3 residues: CASAKLAATDTQYF. CDR3 bases: TGTGCCAGCGCCAAATTAGCGGCCACAGATACGCAGTATTTT.